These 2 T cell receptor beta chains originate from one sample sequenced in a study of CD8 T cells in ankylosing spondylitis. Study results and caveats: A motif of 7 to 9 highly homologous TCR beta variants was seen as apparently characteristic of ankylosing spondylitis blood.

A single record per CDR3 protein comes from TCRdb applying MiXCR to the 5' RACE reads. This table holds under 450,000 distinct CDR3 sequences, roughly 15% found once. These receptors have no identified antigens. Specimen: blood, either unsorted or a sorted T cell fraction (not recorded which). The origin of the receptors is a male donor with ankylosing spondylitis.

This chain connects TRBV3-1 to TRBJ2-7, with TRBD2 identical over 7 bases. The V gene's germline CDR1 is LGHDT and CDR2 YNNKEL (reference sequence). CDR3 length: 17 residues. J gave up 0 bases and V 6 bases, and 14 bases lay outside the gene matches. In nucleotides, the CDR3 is TGTGCCAGCAGTTCCGGTCTTAAAGCGGGACTCTCCTACGAGCAGTACTTC. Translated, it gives CASSSGLKAGLSYEQYF.

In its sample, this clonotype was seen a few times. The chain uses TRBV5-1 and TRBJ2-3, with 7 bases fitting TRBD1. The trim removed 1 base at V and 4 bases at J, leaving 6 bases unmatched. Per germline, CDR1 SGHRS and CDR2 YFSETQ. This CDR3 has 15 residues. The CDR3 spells CASSLPQDRADTQYF. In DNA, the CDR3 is TGCGCCAGCAGCTTGCCCCAAGACAGGGCAGATACGCAGTATTTT.